The rows below give T cell receptor beta chains drawn from one sample of a study of T cells in Graves' hyperthyroidism and ophthalmopathy. TCRdb ran MiXCR on the multiplex PCR reads and lists one entry per CDR3 protein. The repertoire holds 250,000 to 300,000 distinct CDR3 sequences, with around 15% as singletons. The sequenced sample was blood. Receptor source: a woman aged 45-59 years with Graves' hyperthyroidism that later progressed to Graves' ophthalmopathy. Each CDR3 is given with its conserved first and last residue. The order of the fields is D gene, clone size, V gene, J gene, CDR3 protein, CDR3 DNA. A D gene is named only where the DNA matches it firmly. Clone size is stated in some rows and not others, as once, few, many or a class when expanded.

>.|many|TRBV12-3/TRBV12-4|TRBJ1-4
CASSLAGFRANEKLFF
TGTGCCAGCAGTTTAGCGGGGTTTCGGGCTAATGAAAAACTGTTTTTT
>.|many|TRBV28|TRBJ2-1
CASRLGEQFF
TGTGCCAGCAGGCTGGGCGAGCAGTTCTTC
>.|.|TRBV5-1|TRBJ1-3
CASSSAGADGNTIYF
TGCGCCAGCAGCTCGGCGGGGGCGGATGGAAACACCATATATTTT
>.|many|TRBV24-1|TRBJ2-3
CATSDFRDRSTDTQYF
TGTGCCACCAGTGATTTCCGGGATAGGAGCACAGATACGCAGTATTTT
>.|many|TRBV28|TRBJ1-6
CASSLSIREINSPLHF
TGTGCCAGCAGTTTAAGTATCAGGGAGATTAATTCACCCCTCCACTTT
>.|.|TRBV18|TRBJ2-4
CASSPPWESGEAKNIQYF
TGTGCCAGCTCACCACCCTGGGAAAGTGGAGAGGCCAAAAACATTCAGTACTTC
>.|many|TRBV28|TRBJ1-5
CASTQQGGHEAQHF
TGTGCCAGCACACAACAGGGAGGGCACGAGGCCCAGCATTTT
>.|few|TRBV14|TRBJ2-5
CASSHGVRLRYQETQYF
TGTGCCAGCAGCCACGGAGTAAGGTTACGGTACCAAGAGACCCAGTACTTC
>.|many|TRBV6-2/TRBV6-3|TRBJ2-7
CASSPTGRYEQYF
TGTGCCAGCAGTCCGACAGGCCGCTACGAGCAGTACTTC
>.|many|TRBV28|TRBJ2-1
CASSVRGYNEQFF
TGTGCCAGCAGTGTCCGGGGTTACAATGAGCAGTTCTTC
>.|.|TRBV14|TRBJ2-7
CASSQVRGYEQYF
TGTGCCAGCAGCCAAGTTAGGGGTTACGAGCAGTACTTC
>TRBD1|many|TRBV28|TRBJ1-5
CASSETGGEIAQHF
TGTGCCAGCAGTGAGACAGGGGGGGAGATAGCCCAGCATTTT
>TRBD2|many|TRBV3-1|TRBJ2-1
CASSQVAGTYNEQFF
TGTGCCAGCAGCCAAGTAGCGGGTACCTACAATGAGCAGTTCTTC
>.|many|TRBV6-1|TRBJ2-5
CASSSWTGTQYF
TGTGCCAGCAGTTCATGGACTGGGACCCAGTACTTC
>.|few|TRBV6-1|TRBJ2-2
CASRRQGWGELFF
TGTGCCAGCAGACGACAGGGCTGGGGGGAACTGTTTTTT
>TRBD2|few|TRBV7-9|TRBJ2-7
CASSLVAGGGEQYF
TGTGCCAGCAGCTTAGTAGCGGGAGGGGGCGAGCAGTACTTC
>.|.|TRBV27|TRBJ1-1
CASSFKPGSTEAFF
TGTGCCAGCAGTTTTAAACCGGGGAGCACTGAAGCTTTCTTT
>.|many|TRBV28|TRBJ1-2
CASSYGQFYGYTF
TGTGCCAGCAGTTACGGACAGTTCTATGGCTACACCTTC
>TRBD2|.|TRBV10-3|TRBJ2-1
CAISKGTSGYNEQFF
TGTGCCATCAGCAAAGGGACTAGCGGGTACAATGAGCAGTTCTTC
>.|.|TRBV5-5|TRBJ1-6
CASTRGYNSPLHF
TGTGCCAGCACCAGGGGTTATAATTCACCCCTCCACTTT
>.|few|TRBV6-4|TRBJ2-7
CASSAHRTYSYEQYF
TGTGCCAGCAGTGCACACAGGACTTACTCCTACGAGCAGTACTTC
>TRBD2|many|TRBV5-6|TRBJ2-7
CASSPWVAGVVYEQYF
TGTGCCAGCAGCCCATGGGTAGCGGGAGTAGTCTACGAGCAGTACTTC
>.|many|TRBV5-1|TRBJ1-3
CASSSGPPGNTIYF
TGCGCCAGCAGCTCCGGGCCTCCTGGAAACACCATATATTTT
>.|.|TRBV20-1|TRBJ1-5
CSAREARTARVGNQPQHF
TGCAGTGCTAGAGAGGCGAGGACGGCTAGGGTCGGGAATCAGCCCCAGCATTTT
>.|.|TRBV28|TRBJ2-3
CASRDLGGAQDTQYF
TGTGCCAGCAGAGACCTTGGTGGGGCGCAGGATACGCAGTATTTT
>.|.|TRBV9|TRBJ2-1
CASSWDNEQFF
TGTGCCAGCAGCTGGGATAATGAGCAGTTCTTC
>TRBD1|.|TRBV9|TRBJ1-2
CASSLMGQGNKDGYTF
TGTGCCAGCAGCCTTATGGGACAGGGTAACAAGGATGGCTACACCTTC
>.|many|TRBV28|TRBJ2-2
CASSLRRGSLNTGELFF
TGTGCCAGCAGTTTACGGCGCGGGTCGCTGAACACCGGGGAGCTGTTTTTT
>TRBD2|.|TRBV19|TRBJ2-1
CASSIELAGGNEQFF
TGTGCCAGTAGTATTGAACTAGCGGGAGGCAATGAGCAGTTCTTC
>TRBD1|.|TRBV28|TRBJ2-5
CASSPGQKKTQYF
TGTGCCAGTAGCCCGGGACAGAAAAAGACCCAGTACTTC
>.|many|TRBV20-1|TRBJ2-3
CSASVAGSGWADTQYF
TGCAGTGCTTCCGTGGCGGGGAGCGGGTGGGCAGATACGCAGTATTTT
>.|few|TRBV10-3|TRBJ2-1
CAITWDHYNEQFF
TGTGCCATCACCTGGGACCACTACAATGAGCAGTTCTTC
>TRBD2|once|TRBV9|TRBJ2-2
CASSVSSGGPNTGELFF
TGTGCCAGCAGCGTAAGTAGCGGGGGACCGAACACCGGGGAGCTGTTTTTT